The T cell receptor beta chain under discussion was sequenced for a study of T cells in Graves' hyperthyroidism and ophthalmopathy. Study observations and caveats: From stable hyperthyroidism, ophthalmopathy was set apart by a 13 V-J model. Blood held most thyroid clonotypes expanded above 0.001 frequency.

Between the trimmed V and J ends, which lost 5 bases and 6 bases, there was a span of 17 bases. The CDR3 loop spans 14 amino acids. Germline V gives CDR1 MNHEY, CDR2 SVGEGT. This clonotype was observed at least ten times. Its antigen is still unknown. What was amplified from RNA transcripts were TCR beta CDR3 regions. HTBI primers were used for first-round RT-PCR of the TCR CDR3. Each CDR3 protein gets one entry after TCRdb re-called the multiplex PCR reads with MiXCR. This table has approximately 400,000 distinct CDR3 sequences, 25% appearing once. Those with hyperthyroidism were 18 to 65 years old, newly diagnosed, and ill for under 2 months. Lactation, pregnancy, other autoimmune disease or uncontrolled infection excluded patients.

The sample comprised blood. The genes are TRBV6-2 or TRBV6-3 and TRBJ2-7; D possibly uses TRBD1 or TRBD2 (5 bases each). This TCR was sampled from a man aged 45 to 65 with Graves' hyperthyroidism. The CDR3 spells CASSTPGPKFEQYF. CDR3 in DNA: TGTGCCAGCAGTACACCGGGACCCAAGTTCGAGCAGTACTTC.